What follows are 26 T cell receptor beta chains derived from one specimen sequenced in a study of monozygotic twins with inflammatory bowel disease. TCRdb reprocessed the 5' RACE reads; each CDR3 protein has one entry and no DNA is given. This sample contains 310,000 or so distinct CDR3 sequences. The specimen was blood. The receptors were gathered from a human donor with ulcerative colitis or Crohn's disease, or a healthy co-twin of an affected twin (not recorded which).

J is TRBJ2-6 and V is TRBV7-3; the D gene TCRdb calls, TRBD2, cannot be checked with no DNA. The V gene's germline CDR1 is SGHTA and CDR2 FQGTGA. The CDR3 runs 17 residues. The CDR3 is CASSLIRGGTGANVLTF.

This chain connects TRBV11-2 to TRBJ2-5; TCRdb gives TRBD1 as the D gene, but with no DNA this cannot be confirmed. The CDR3 consists of 15 residues. Germline CDR1 SGHAT, CDR2 FQNNGV. CDR3 sequence reads: CASSAHQGQVETQYF.

This rearrangement joins TRBV9 to TRBJ2-3; TCRdb designates TRBD1, a call that cannot be tested without DNA. The length of the CDR3 is 16 residues. CDR1 and CDR2 (germline): SGDLS, YYNGEE. The CDR3: CASSLGTASVADTQYF.

The rearrangement uses TRBV20-1 and TRBJ1-6; with no DNA, the TCRdb D assignment of TRBD1 cannot be verified. CDR1 is DFQATT and CDR2 is SNEGSKA in the germline V gene (reference sequence). This CDR3 is 14 amino acids long. CDR3 region: CSAREGRNNSPLHF.

V usage is TRBV28 and J usage is TRBJ2-5; checking the TCRdb D call of TRBD2 is not possible without DNA. From germline, CDR1 is MDHEN and CDR2 SYDVKM. The CDR3 loop spans 19 amino acids. The CDR3: CASSPDASGSFGSRETQYF.

This chain connects TRBV11-2 to TRBJ2-3; no DNA is available, so the TRBD1 call from TCRdb remains unchecked. The CDR3 has 18 residues. Germline loops: CDR1 SGHAT, CDR2 FQNNGV. CDR3 region: CASSLEGMGQGSQVTQYF.

J is TRBJ2-2 and V is TRBV12-3 or TRBV12-4; there is no DNA to check the TCRdb D call of TRBD2. There are 16 residues in the CDR3. The CDR3: CASSSPPRGYTGELFF.

The CDR3 here is CASSLTVTSTDTQYF. The chain combines TRBV7-9 with TRBJ2-3. Germline loops: CDR1 SEHNR, CDR2 FQNEAQ (reference sequence). This CDR3 comprises 15 residues.

The V call is TRBV20-1, the J call TRBJ2-1. The germline V gene has CDR1 DFQATT and CDR2 SNEGSKA (reference sequence). This CDR3 is built from 11 residues. The CDR3: CSARPYNEQFF.

The CDR3: CASSQGQYEQYF. This chain uses TRBV5-1 with TRBJ2-7; TCRdb outputs TRBD2, but without DNA this stays unchecked. The CDR3 is made up of 12 amino acids. The germline CDR1 and CDR2 sequences are SGHRS and YFSETQ.

This chain links TRBV29-1 with TRBJ2-7; TCRdb returns TRBD2, unconfirmable since there is no DNA. From germline, CDR1 is SQVTM and CDR2 ANQGSEA. The CDR3 covers 12 residues. This CDR3 reads CSVQLLAGEQYF.

This chain connects TRBV6-5 to TRBJ1-2. Germline CDR1 MNHEY, CDR2 SVGAGI. The length of the CDR3 is 15 residues. The CDR3: CASSTGPWANYGYTF.

J is TRBJ1-1 and V is TRBV20-1; as DNA is missing, the TRBD1 call by TCRdb cannot be tested. Per germline, CDR1 DFQATT and CDR2 SNEGSKA (reference sequence). The CDR3 spans 15 residues. The CDR3 loop is CSARPNSRGNTEAFF.

The chain recombines TRBV29-1 with TRBJ2-3. CDR1 SQVTM and CDR2 ANQGSEA come from the germline V gene. CDR3 length: 15 residues. The CDR3 spells CSVEGSSSGRDTQYF.

The chain employs TRBV7-8 and TRBJ1-3; TCRdb indicates TRBD1, and absent DNA this call remains unverified. The V gene's germline CDR1 is SGHVS and CDR2 FQNEAQ. CDR3 size: 15 residues. CDR3 in amino acids: CASSGGGRIGNTIYF.

The rearrangement joins TRBV19 to TRBJ1-3. CDR1 is LNHDA, CDR2 SQIVND, per germline (reference sequence). The CDR3 spans 14 residues. The CDR3 sequence: CASSLRPTGNTIYF.

The rearrangement joins TRBV7-2 to TRBJ2-1; the D call of TRBD1 rests on TCRdb alone, since no DNA is present to check it. Looked up from germline, CDR1 is SGHTA and CDR2 is FQGNSA. This CDR3 is 14 amino acids long. CDR3 sequence reads: CASSFAGGGGEQFF.

This chain connects TRBV6-1 to TRBJ1-2; as DNA is missing, the TRBD1 call by TCRdb cannot be tested. The CDR3 covers 14 residues. Per the germline V gene, CDR1 is MNHNS and CDR2 is SASEGT. The CDR3 spells CASSRTGGRDGYTF.

This chain joins TRBV20-1 and TRBJ1-6. CDR3 length equals 14 residues. The V gene's germline CDR1 is DFQATT and CDR2 SNEGSKA (reference sequence). CDR3 amino acids: CSARGGSDNSPLHF.

The chain couples TRBV4-1 to TRBJ1-2; TCRdb's assignment of TRBD1 cannot be checked, as there is no DNA. This CDR3 comprises 14 residues. Germline V gene data show CDR1 as MGHRA and CDR2 as YSYEKL. CDR3 in amino acids: CASSQGGAGFGYTF.

The CDR3 sequence: CASGLYGEQETQYF. The rearrangement links TRBV12-3 or TRBV12-4 to TRBJ2-5; with no DNA, the TCRdb D assignment of TRBD2 cannot be verified. CDR3 length: 14 amino acids.

The CDR3 region is CASSLYAGDHSYEQYF. This chain links TRBV5-1 with TRBJ2-7; TCRdb outputs TRBD1, but without DNA this stays unchecked. This CDR3 is 16 amino acids long. Germline V gene lookup returns CDR1 SGHRS and CDR2 YFSETQ.

The chain links TRBV5-1 to TRBJ2-1; as DNA is missing, the TRBD2 call by TCRdb cannot be tested. The CDR3 has 15 amino acids. Germline-derived CDR1 and CDR2 are SGHRS and YFSETQ. This chain's CDR3 is CASSGREGHYNEQFF.

The rearrangement uses TRBV10-3 and TRBJ1-2. Germline V gene data show CDR1 as ENHRY and CDR2 as SYGVKD. The CDR3 length is 17 residues. The CDR3 sequence: CAISEWTLGTGNYGYTF.

V is TRBV29-1 and J is TRBJ2-1. Looked up from germline, CDR1 is SQVTM and CDR2 is ANQGSEA. There are 13 residues in the CDR3. Here the CDR3 reads CSVDIQLHNEQFF.

This sequence joins TRBV29-1 and TRBJ1-2. Germline assignment: CDR1 SQVTM and CDR2 ANQGSEA. CDR3 length: 12 residues. CDR3 sequence: CSGFEQLHGYTF.